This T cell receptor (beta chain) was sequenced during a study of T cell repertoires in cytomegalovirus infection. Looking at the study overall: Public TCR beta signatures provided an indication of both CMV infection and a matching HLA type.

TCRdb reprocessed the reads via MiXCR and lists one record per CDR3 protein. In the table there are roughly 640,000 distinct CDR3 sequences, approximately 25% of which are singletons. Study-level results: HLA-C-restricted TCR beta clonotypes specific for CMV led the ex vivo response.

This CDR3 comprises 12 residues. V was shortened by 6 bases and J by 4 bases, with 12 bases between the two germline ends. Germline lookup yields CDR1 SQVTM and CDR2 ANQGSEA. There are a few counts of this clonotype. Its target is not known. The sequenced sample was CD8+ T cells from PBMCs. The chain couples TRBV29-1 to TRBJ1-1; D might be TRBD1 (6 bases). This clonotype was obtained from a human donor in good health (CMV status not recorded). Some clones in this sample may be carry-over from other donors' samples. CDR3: CSVIQGGTEAFF. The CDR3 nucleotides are TGCAGCGTGATACAGGGTGGCACTGAAGCTTTCTTT.